This passage covers 26 T cell receptor beta chains from one sample sequenced in a study of T cell repertoires in cytomegalovirus infection. TCRdb independently ran MiXCR on the reads; one entry per CDR3 protein. The repertoire consists of approximately 750,000 distinct CDR3 sequences, with 35% occurring once and the leading ten covering around 2.6%. The specimen was PBMCs. The origin of the receptors is a human donor in good health (CMV status not recorded). Some clones in this sample may be carry-over from other donors' samples.

V gene TRBV20-1 combines with J gene TRBJ2-7; either TRBD1 or TRBD2 may supply D (5 bases each). CDR1 and CDR2 (germline): DFQATT, SNEGSKA (reference sequence). The ends were cut back, 3 bases at V and 1 base at J, with 10 bases in the middle. This CDR3 contains 13 residues. DNA for the CDR3: TGCAGTGCTAGTCCGGGACGGTCCTACGAGCAGTACTTC. This codes for CSASPGRSYEQYF.

The table lists this clonotype with a few counts. The chain has TRBV29-1 and TRBJ2-2; 11 nucleotides align to TRBD2. The germline V gene has CDR1 SQVTM and CDR2 ANQGSEA. This CDR3 contains 15 residues. Losses at the gene ends were 4 bases for V and 3 bases for J; bases not matched to a gene: 4. The CDR3 coding sequence is TGCAGCGTTGCGACTAGCGGGGCGGACACCGGGGAGCTGTTTTTT. Translated, it gives CSVATSGADTGELFF.

Concerning this clonotype itself: This clone may be a read error of a much larger clone one base away. The chain joins TRBV6-1 to TRBJ2-7; D perhaps matches TRBD1 (6 bases). From germline, CDR1 is MNHNS and CDR2 SASEGT. There are 13 residues in the CDR3. CDR3 nucleotide sequence: TGTGCCCGCAGTGAAAACAGGGCGGCCGAGCAGTACTTC. Residues: CARSENRAAEQYF.

V and J are TRBV10-3 and TRBJ2-2, with 8 bases identical to TRBD1. The CDR3 consists of 16 residues. Germline V gives CDR1 ENHRY, CDR2 SYGVKD. The junction had 9 bases not matched to a gene; V was cut back by 6 bases and J by 3 bases. In DNA form, the CDR3 reads TGTGCCATCAGACGAGACAGGGGCAGGGACACCGGGGAGCTGTTTTTT. This sequence encodes CAIRRDRGRDTGELFF.

This clonotype was seen a single time. This chain joins TRBV25-1 and TRBJ2-2, with 10 bases lining up with TRBD2. The germline V gene has CDR1 MGHDK and CDR2 SYGVNS. The CDR3 has 15 amino acids. Trimming took 7 bases from V and 5 from J; bases not matched to a gene: 7. The CDR3 coding sequence is TGTGCCAGCAAACAGCGGGAGGGCGGGACCGGGGAGCTGTTTTTT. Residues: CASKQREGGTGELFF.

CDR3 region: CASGGLPPTSTDTQYF. As DNA, the CDR3 is TGTGCCAGCGGTGGACTCCCACCCACCAGCACAGATACGCAGTATTTT. The chain recombines TRBV2 with TRBJ2-3, with D maybe TRBD2 (5 bases). This CDR3 region has 16 residues. Per the germline V gene, CDR1 is SNHLY and CDR2 is FYNNEI. V lost 8 bases to trimming and J lost 0 bases, with 18 bases between them.

Comment on this clonotype: An end of the junction differs from the germline gene, which may be a read error. This chain connects TRBV11-2 to TRBJ2-7, with unresolved D. This CDR3 spans 13 amino acids. From germline, CDR1 is SGHAT and CDR2 FQNNGV. The CDR3 is CDSSLSYSYEQYF. The CDR3 DNA reads TGTGACAGCAGCCTTAGCTACTCCTACGAGCAGTACTTC.

A few counts support this clonotype. The chain links TRBV5-6 to TRBJ1-2, with unresolved D. The CDR3 is 14 amino acids. Germline assignment: CDR1 SGHDT and CDR2 YYEEEE. V was pared by 3 bases and J by 3 bases, with 12 bases between. In nucleotides, the CDR3 is TGTGCCAGCAGCTGGAGCGAGGGCTACTATGGCTACACCTTC. Translating gives CASSWSEGYYGYTF.

This clonotype was counted ten times or more. The chain is built from TRBV7-9 and TRBJ2-3, with D possibly TRBD1 on 5 matching bases. CDR1 and CDR2 (germline): SEHNR, FQNEAQ (reference sequence). Trimming pared 5 bases from V and 2 bases from J, leaving 17 bases between. The CDR3 runs to 16 residues. The DNA of the CDR3 is TGTGCCAGCAGCCCACGCGGCACAGGAACCACAGATACGCAGTATTTT. It codes for CASSPRGTGTTDTQYF.

Notes on this clonotype: At one end the junction does not follow the germline gene, possibly because of a read error. CDR3 bases: TGTGCCAGCAGCGCTTGGGACAGGGGTGCCTACGAGCCGTCCTTC. Its translation: CASSAWDRGAYEPSF. J is TRBJ2-7 and V is TRBV7-9; 10 bases line up with TRBD1. Germline CDR1 reads SEHNR; CDR2 reads FQNEAQ (reference sequence). The CDR3 is 15 amino acids.

This clonotype was seen more than once but under ten times. V usage is TRBV19 and J usage is TRBJ2-1; 9 bases align to TRBD2. Losses at the gene ends were 7 bases for V and 9 bases for J; bases not matched to a gene: 7. Germline V gene sequence: CDR1 LNHDA, CDR2 SQIVND (reference sequence). CDR3 length equals 13 residues. The CDR3 DNA sequence: TGTGCCAGTATGGCGGGGGGGCAGGGTGAGCAGTTCTTC. Translation gives CASMAGGQGEQFF.

Details on this clonotype: An end of the junction differs from the germline gene, which may be a read error. The V call is TRBV7-2, the J call TRBJ1-5, with 8 bases fitting TRBD1. CDR1 and CDR2 from the germline V gene are SGHTA and FQGNSA. The CDR3 is made up of 13 amino acids. The CDR3 spells CASSDRGGQPKHF. The CDR3 DNA follows: TGTGCCAGCTCCGACAGGGGAGGGCAGCCCAAGCATTTT.

V usage is TRBV6-2 or TRBV6-3 and J usage is TRBJ1-5; 7 nucleotides agree with TRBD1. Trimming at V came to 2 bases and at J to 0 bases, leaving 10 bases not matched to a gene. In germline, CDR1 is MNHEY, CDR2 SVGEGT. This CDR3 comprises 18 residues. CDR3 DNA: TGTGCCAGCAGTTACGCATTAGGGACAGACTATAGCAATCAGCCCCAGCATTTT. Amino acid sequence: CASSYALGTDYSNQPQHF.

Here the CDR3 DNA reads TGTGCCAGCAGTTTCCCTAGGGGAAATCGGAGGAATTCCTACGAGCAGTACTTC. It codes for CASSFPRGNRRNSYEQYF. The chain employs TRBV28 and TRBJ2-7, with D perhaps TRBD1 or TRBD2 (5 bases each). V lost 3 bases and J lost 1, with 22 bases in between. Germline-derived CDR1 and CDR2 are MDHEN and SYDVKM. The CDR3 covers 18 residues. Complete variable domain (other parts from reference TRBV28 and TRBJ2-7): DVKVTQSSRYLVKRTGEKVFLECVQDMDHENMFWYRQDPGLGLRLIYFSYDVKMKEKGDIPEGYSVSREKKERFSLILESASTNQTSMYLCASSFPRGNRRNSYEQYFGPGTRLTVT.

V is TRBV29-1 and J is TRBJ1-4; D remains unclear. CDR3 size: 13 residues. The V and J ends lost 0 bases and 2 bases respectively, with 4 bases between them. Germline V gene sequence: CDR1 SQVTM, CDR2 ANQGSEA. The CDR3 loop reads CSVEERTNEKLFF. The CDR3 nucleotides are TGCAGCGTTGAAGAAAGGACTAATGAAAAACTGTTTTTT.

In this sample, this clonotype turned up many times. This sequence joins TRBV7-2 and TRBJ2-7, with 8 bases matching TRBD1. Germline V gives CDR1 SGHTA, CDR2 FQGNSA. V lost 6 bases, J lost 6 bases, and 7 bases stayed unmatched. The CDR3 contains 13 residues. CDR3 in amino acids: CASRPTGVGEQYF. The CDR3 region has the DNA TGTGCCAGCAGGCCGACAGGGGTTGGCGAGCAGTACTTC.

This chain connects TRBV4-1 to TRBJ1-2, with D possibly being TRBD1 (6 bases). V was clipped by 4 bases and J by 2 bases, with 11 bases between them. CDR3 size: 14 residues. CDR1 is MGHRA and CDR2 is YSYEKL in the germline V gene. This chain's CDR3 is CASSRLTGNYGYTF. The CDR3 DNA follows: TGCGCCAGCAGCCGACTCACAGGGAACTATGGCTACACCTTC.

V gene TRBV28 combines with J gene TRBJ2-5; 8 nucleotides match TRBD1. V shed 1 base and J 2 bases; nucleotides not matched to a gene: 3. Germline V gene sequence: CDR1 MDHEN, CDR2 SYDVKM. CDR3 length: 15 amino acids. Here the CDR3 reads CASSLSGTGQETQYF. The CDR3 region has the DNA TGTGCCAGCAGTTTATCTGGGACAGGACAAGAGACCCAGTACTTC.

The rearrangement uses TRBV6-2 or TRBV6-3 and TRBJ1-5, with TRBD1 identical over 8 bases. Germline CDR1 and CDR2: MNHEY and SVGEGT. This CDR3 contains 15 residues. Trimming took 6 bases from V and 7 from J; bases not matched to a gene: 11. The CDR3 reads CASSDGQGRGQPQHF. DNA of the CDR3: TGTGCCAGCAGCGACGGACAGGGACGGGGGCAGCCCCAGCATTTT.

The chain employs TRBV5-4 and TRBJ1-4, with D unclear. Per germline, CDR1 SGHNT and CDR2 YYREEE (reference sequence). The V and J ends lost 4 bases and 8 bases respectively, with 18 bases between them. This CDR3 has 15 amino acids. This chain's CDR3 is CASSPGLSEGEKLFF. Written as DNA, the CDR3 is TGTGCCAGCAGCCCTGGGCTCTCCGAGGGCGAAAAACTGTTTTTT.

This clonotype was seen only a few times. The chain couples TRBV20-1 to TRBJ2-1, with 8 bases that match TRBD2. The CDR3 has 18 residues. Germline CDR1 reads DFQATT; CDR2 reads SNEGSKA (reference sequence). With V trimmed by 5 bases and J by 9 bases, 24 bases remained unmatched. The CDR3 protein is CSAHYPGPRGTRYVEQFF. CDR3 DNA: TGCAGTGCTCATTACCCGGGCCCCCGCGGGACTAGATATGTTGAGCAGTTCTTC.

Details on this clonotype: A much larger clone lies one base from this, so it may be a read error. The chain links TRBV7-6 to TRBJ2-1; D not certain. The germline V gene has CDR1 SGHVS and CDR2 FNYEAQ. This CDR3 spans 15 amino acids. Here the CDR3 DNA reads TGTGCCAGCAGCTTAGATCCCACATTACCGGTTGAGAAGTTCTTC. Translating it yields CASSLDPTLPVEKFF.

This sequence joins TRBV7-2 and TRBJ2-1, with 10 bases that match TRBD2. Losses at the gene ends were 2 bases for V and 7 bases for J; bases not matched to a gene: 8. The V gene's germline CDR1 is SGHTA and CDR2 FQGNSA. The CDR3 has 16 residues. CDR3 DNA: TGTGCCAGCAGCTTAAAAGCGGGAGGGGCTAGAAATGAGCAGTTCTTC. Its protein product is CASSLKAGGARNEQFF. The full variable domain, completed using reference TRBV7-2 and TRBJ2-1, is GAGVSQSPSNKVTEKGKDVELRCDPISGHTALYWYRQSLGQGLEFLIYFQGNSAPDKSGLPSDRFSAERTGGSVSTLTIQRTQQEDSAVYLCASSLKAGGARNEQFFGPGTRLTVL.

This clonotype was detected a few times. J is TRBJ2-1 and V is TRBV7-2, with D possibly being TRBD2 (6 bases). The CDR3 contains 14 residues. Germline V gives CDR1 SGHTA, CDR2 FQGNSA. V was cut by 1 base and J by 8 bases, with 12 bases left in between. The DNA of the CDR3 is TGTGCCAGCAGCTTAGGGCTAGCGAACGATGAGCAGTTCTTC. It yields the protein CASSLGLANDEQFF.

This clonotype has just a few counts. In nucleotides, the CDR3 is TGTGCCAGCAGTGGATACCCGGACAGGAACACTGAAGCTTTCTTT. It yields the protein CASSGYPDRNTEAFF. The chain couples TRBV25-1 to TRBJ1-1; maybe TRBD1 (6 bases). This CDR3 has 15 amino acids. Deletions cut 4 bases from V and 1 base from J, with 13 bases between. CDR1 MGHDK and CDR2 SYGVNS come from the germline V gene. Using reference TRBV25-1 and TRBJ1-1 for the parts outside the CDR3, the full variable domain is EADIYQTPRYLVIGTGKKITLECSQTMGHDKMYWYQQDPGMELHLIHYSYGVNSTEKGDLSSESTVSRIRTEHFPLTLESARPSHTSQYLCASSGYPDRNTEAFFGQGTRLTVV.

The CDR3 sequence is CASSPGVGTDTQYF. CDR3 nucleotide sequence: TGTGCCAGCAGCCCGGGCGTGGGCACAGATACGCAGTATTTT. The chain combines TRBV7-9 with TRBJ2-3, with D uncertain. Germline lookup yields CDR1 SEHNR and CDR2 FQNEAQ (reference sequence). Deletions cut 5 bases from V and 1 base from J, with 10 bases between. The CDR3 length is 14 residues.